This is a list of T cell receptor beta chains from one sample in a study of CD8 T cells in Susac syndrome. TCRdb used MiXCR to reprocess the immunoSEQ multiplex PCR reads, holding one entry per CDR3 protein. The table includes tens of thousands of distinct CDR3 sequences, 93% detected once. The sample comprised CD4+ T cells from PBMCs. Every receptor here comes from a human donor with Susac syndrome. Both conserved end residues are part of each CDR3. The order of the fields is V gene, CDR3 length, J gene, CDR3 protein.

TRBV12-3/TRBV12-4	13	TRBJ2-1	CASSGDKYNEQFF
TRBV6-5	19	TRBJ2-5	CASSYSISGTGEIQETQYF
TRBV3-1	16	TRBJ2-6	CASSPDRGRGANVLTF
TRBV7-2	16	TRBJ2-7	CASSTAGTGRWYEQYF
TRBV9	13	TRBJ1-2	CASSVTGATGYTF
TRBV11-2	15	TRBJ2-7	CASSLEIVASYEQYF
TRBV7-3	13	TRBJ2-1	CATSSGAYNEQFF
TRBV18	17	TRBJ1-2	CASSPYSRDRGAYGYTF
TRBV29-1	16	TRBJ1-2	CSVEDPGTGSNYGYTF
TRBV5-6	15	TRBJ1-5	CASSLAAGGNQPQHF
TRBV18	13	TRBJ1-5	CASSPGAKQPQHF
TRBV25-1	13	TRBJ2-3	CASRKLAADTQYF
TRBV29-1	12	TRBJ2-7	CSVGQGGDEQYF
TRBV5-6	15	TRBJ2-5	CASSTFFSEDQTQYF
TRBV18	14	TRBJ2-7	CASSDGTGRYEQYF
TRBV30	14	TRBJ2-1	CAWDRRDRVGEQFF
TRBV14	14	TRBJ1-1	CASSQVGQNTEAFF
TRBV20-1	11	TRBJ2-4	CSARGGDIQYF
TRBV28	13	TRBJ1-5	CASRRYSNQPQHF
TRBV6-5	13	TRBJ2-3	CATGGRGADTQYF
TRBV6-5	14	TRBJ2-3	CASSTTGDTDTQYF
TRBV10-2	12	TRBJ2-7	CASSQLGYEQYF
TRBV27	13	TRBJ2-1	CASSSQGLAGRFF
TRBV11-1	12	TRBJ1-1	CASGEGITEAFF
TRBV4-3	13	TRBJ2-3	CASSQENTDTQYF
TRBV2	14	TRBJ1-6	CASKGQTYNSPLHF
TRBV7-9	14	TRBJ2-5	CASSYQGQQETQYF
TRBV12-3/TRBV12-4	13	TRBJ2-5	CASSLTVQETQYF
TRBV29-1	13	TRBJ2-5	CSAVSRYLETQYF
TRBV30	14	TRBJ1-6	CAWSVTDYNSPLHF
TRBV29-1	14	TRBJ2-5	CSVGLAGYQETQYF